The 26 T cell receptor beta chains below all came from one sample that was sequenced in a study of cytomegalovirus exposure and HLA in healthy donors. Primers for the PCR totalled 60 Vbeta and 13 Jbeta. Some clones are missing from TCRdb's copy, which holds only in-frame ones; the method was immunoSEQ multiplex PCR. The sample yields fewer than 110,000 clones, roughly three quarters seen once. The sequenced sample consisted of PBMCs. These receptors all stem from a man in his fifties or sixties in good health and CMV-seropositive.

The chain links TRBV14 to TRBJ2-7; D is undetermined. Germline lookup yields CDR1 SGHDN and CDR2 FVKESK. There are 13 residues in the CDR3. Trimming cost V 0 bases and J 6 bases, with 9 bases left between them. CDR3 nucleotide sequence: TGTGCCAGCAGCCAAGAGCGACTCTCCGAGCAGTACTTC. It translates to CASSQERLSEQYF.

CDR3 region: CAISESLGQGGSSTDTQYF. The CDR3 DNA reads as TGTGCCATCAGTGAGTCGCTTGGACAGGGAGGGAGTAGCACAGATACGCAGTATTTT. V is TRBV10-3 and J is TRBJ2-3; D might be TRBD1 (8 bases). V gave up 0 bases and J gave up 0 bases, with 19 bases separating them. CDR1 and CDR2 from the germline V gene are ENHRY and SYGVKD. This CDR3 has 19 residues.

The chain combines TRBV6-4 with TRBJ2-1; the D gene is possibly TRBD1 (5 bases). The CDR3 has 14 amino acids. V lost 0 bases, J lost 6 bases, and 9 bases lay in between. The V gene's germline CDR1 is MRHNA and CDR2 SNTAGT. The CDR3 loop reads CASSDSRQPNEQFF. The CDR3 DNA reads TGTGCCAGCAGTGACTCCAGACAGCCCAATGAGCAGTTCTTC.

The genes are TRBV30 and TRBJ1-4; TRBD1 is a possible D gene (5 bases). The CDR3 spans 15 residues. Germline CDR1 is GTSNPN and CDR2 is SVGIG (reference sequence). Trimming took off 1 base at V and 7 bases at J, with 16 bases between the two ends. The CDR3 region is CAWSDTGALREKLFF. In DNA form, the CDR3 reads TGTGCCTGGAGTGACACAGGCGCTCTTCGTGAAAAACTGTTTTTT.

In DNA form, the CDR3 reads TGTGCCAGTAACGACAGGCCGATGAACACTGAAGCTTTCTTT. This sequence encodes CASNDRPMNTEAFF. The rearrangement uses TRBV6-1 and TRBJ1-1, with D possibly being TRBD1 (6 bases). CDR3 size: 14 residues. Germline CDR1 reads MNHNS; CDR2 reads SASEGT. V lost 9 bases, J lost 0 bases, and 14 bases lay in between.

J is TRBJ1-1 and V is TRBV2; D remains ambiguous. The CDR3 has 15 amino acids. Per germline, CDR1 SNHLY and CDR2 FYNNEI. Trimming removed 6 bases at V and 1 base at J, with 15 bases between. The CDR3 nucleotides are TGTGCCAGCAGCGATCGAGGGTCATGGAACACTGAAGCTTTCTTT. This translates into CASSDRGSWNTEAFF.

The rearrangement uses TRBV28 and TRBJ2-1; 7 nucleotides line up with TRBD1. Germline-derived CDR1 and CDR2 are MDHEN and SYDVKM. Trimming cost V 7 bases and J 5 bases; bases outside gene matches: 8. This CDR3 region has 14 residues. The CDR3 reads CASTTPTGDNEQFF. The CDR3 coding sequence is TGTGCCAGCACCACCCCCACAGGGGACAATGAGCAGTTCTTC.

The genes are TRBV2 and TRBJ2-3; D is uncertain. V was shortened by 0 bases and J by 6 bases, with 7 bases between the two germline ends. CDR1 and CDR2 (germline): SNHLY, FYNNEI. The CDR3 has 13 residues. The CDR3 reads CASSEARLDTQYF. In DNA, the CDR3 is TGTGCCAGCAGTGAAGCGCGATTGGATACGCAGTATTTT.

The V call is TRBV19, the J call TRBJ2-2; 10 nucleotides line up with TRBD2. CDR3 length equals 17 residues. With V trimmed by 5 bases and J by 4 bases, 10 bases remained unmatched. The germline V gene has CDR1 LNHDA and CDR2 SQIVND (reference sequence). CDR3 protein: CASSRGASGRATGELFF. CDR3 DNA sequence: TGTGCCAGTAGTCGGGGGGCCAGCGGGAGGGCCACCGGGGAGCTGTTTTTT.

The sample holds a few counts of this clone. The chain links TRBV5-1 to TRBJ2-5; 13 bases line up with TRBD2. The end of the DNA aligns better with TRBJ2-7, so the J call may be wrong. The CDR3 consists of 14 residues. CDR1 is SGHRS and CDR2 is YFSETQ in the germline V gene. This chain's CDR3 is CASSEGTSGVEQYF. In DNA, the CDR3 is TGCGCCAGCAGCGAAGGGACTAGCGGGGTCGAGCAGTACTTC.

J is TRBJ2-6 and V is TRBV6-5; D is uncertain. Trimming shortened V by 2 bases and J by 0 bases, and 8 bases separated the two germline ends. Germline V CDR1 and CDR2: MNHEY, SVGAGI. CDR3 length: 16 residues. The CDR3 DNA is TGTGCCAGCAGTTACGAGGTCAGCTCTGGGGCCAACGTCCTGACTTTC. Encoded protein: CASSYEVSSGANVLTF.

The chain carries TRBV4-3 and TRBJ2-1; D is possibly TRBD2 (6 bases). Trimming took off 0 bases at V and 1 base at J, with 13 bases between the two ends. Germline V gene data show CDR1 as LGHNA and CDR2 as YSLEER. The CDR3 spans 17 residues. The CDR3 nucleotides are TGCGCCAGCAGCCAAGATGGCGGGACTGAGTCCTACAATGAGCAGTTCTTC. Residues: CASSQDGGTESYNEQFF.

The V and J genes are TRBV19 and TRBJ1-5, with 7 bases that match TRBD1. Per the germline V gene, CDR1 is LNHDA and CDR2 is SQIVND (reference sequence). Trimming took 2 bases from V and 4 from J; bases not matched to a gene: 5. This CDR3 contains 15 residues. Here the CDR3 reads CASSISRQGNQPQHF. The CDR3 DNA is TGTGCCAGTAGTATATCCCGACAGGGAAATCAGCCCCAGCATTTT.

Concerning this clone itself: Distinct nucleotide sequences in the sample also encode this CDR3. Here the CDR3 DNA reads TGTGCCACCAGCAGAGATGGTGGACAGTCTCAAGAGACCCAGTACTTC. This sequence encodes CATSRDGGQSQETQYF. This sequence joins TRBV15 and TRBJ2-5, with a tentative D call TRBD1 (6 bases). The V end was cut by 0 bases, the J end by 2 bases, with 13 bases between. Germline CDR1 is LNHNV and CDR2 is YYDKDF (reference sequence). The CDR3 covers 16 residues.

The J gene is TRBJ2-3, the V gene TRBV5-5, with a weak D call TRBD2 (6 bases). V was pared by 3 bases and J by 2 bases, with 16 bases between. The germline V gene has CDR1 SGHKS and CDR2 YYEKEE (reference sequence). This CDR3 is built from 16 residues. This CDR3 is CASSSSRDFSTDTQYF. In nucleotides, the CDR3 is TGTGCCAGCAGCTCCTCCCGGGACTTCTCCACAGATACGCAGTATTTT.

CDR3 protein: CASSEDLSDEQFF. In nucleotides, the CDR3 is TGTGCCAGCAGTGAAGACCTGTCAGATGAGCAGTTCTTC. The chain joins TRBV2 to TRBJ2-1; D call uncertain. V lost 1 base to trimming and J lost 8 bases, with 9 bases between them. Germline CDR1 and CDR2: SNHLY and FYNNEI. The CDR3 extends over 13 amino acids.

The rearrangement links TRBV7-8 to TRBJ2-7; TRBD1 agrees at 9 bases. The CDR3 has 17 amino acids. The germline V gene encodes CDR1 SGHVS and CDR2 FQNEAQ. Trimming took 2 bases from V and 7 from J; bases not matched to a gene: 15. CDR3 sequence reads: CASSLYVGTGWGGEQYF. The CDR3 DNA is TGTGCCAGCAGCTTATATGTGGGGACAGGGTGGGGAGGGGAGCAGTACTTC.

The gene calls are TRBV30 and TRBJ1-1; D may be TRBD1 (5 bases). V dropped 2 bases and J dropped 0 bases, with 7 bases sitting between them. CDR3 length equals 13 residues. The germline V gene has CDR1 GTSNPN and CDR2 SVGIG (reference sequence). CDR3: CAWSSGVNTEAFF. The DNA of the CDR3 is TGTGCCTGGAGTTCGGGGGTGAACACTGAAGCTTTCTTT.

J is TRBJ1-5 and V is TRBV4-3; maybe TRBD1 (5 bases). Trimming took 1 base from V and 6 from J, leaving 10 bases between them. The CDR3 covers 14 residues. From germline, CDR1 is LGHNA and CDR2 YSLEER. The CDR3 DNA follows: TGCGCCAGCAGCCAAGTTCTAGGGGCTCAGCCCCAGCATTTT. Amino acids: CASSQVLGAQPQHF.

This clone was observed a handful of times. The genes are TRBV28 and TRBJ1-5, with 7 bases aligning to TRBD1. J gave up 5 bases and V 2 bases, and 6 bases lay outside the gene matches. Germline V gene sequence: CDR1 MDHEN, CDR2 SYDVKM. The CDR3 has 15 residues. As DNA, the CDR3 is TGTGCCAGCAGTTTAGGTGACAGGGTGGATCAGCCCCAGCATTTT. Translated: CASSLGDRVDQPQHF.

Written as DNA, the CDR3 is TGTGCCAGCAGTTTACAGGGGGCGTGGGAGCAGTACTTC. Protein: CASSLQGAWEQYF. This sequence joins TRBV6-1 and TRBJ2-7; 9 bases match TRBD1. Trimming at V came to 5 bases and at J to 7 bases, leaving 6 bases not matched to a gene. This CDR3 contains 13 residues. Germline V CDR1 and CDR2: MNHNS, SASEGT.

The V gene is TRBV30, the J gene TRBJ2-7; no reliable D call. Germline V gene data show CDR1 as GTSNPN and CDR2 as SVGIG (reference sequence). This CDR3 has 13 amino acids. Trimming pared 0 bases from V and 3 bases from J, leaving 9 bases between. CDR3 coding DNA: TGTGCCTGGAGTGTTGCAGTGAACTACGAGCAGTACTTC. Translation gives CAWSVAVNYEQYF.

The CDR3 DNA reads TGCGCCAGCAGGGCGACAGGGGTGAACACTGAAGCTTTCTTT. Translating gives CASRATGVNTEAFF. The chain has TRBV5-1 and TRBJ1-1, with 8 nucleotides matching TRBD1. Trimming cost V 5 bases and J 0 bases; bases outside gene matches: 3. In germline, CDR1 is SGHRS, CDR2 YFSETQ. This CDR3 has 14 residues.

The chain carries TRBV7-6 and TRBJ2-7; D ambiguous. V lost 2 bases to trimming and J lost 5 bases, with 13 bases between them. Germline V gene lookup returns CDR1 SGHVS and CDR2 FNYEAQ. This CDR3 region has 14 residues. This chain's CDR3 is CASSLRSAWDEQYF. CDR3 in DNA: TGTGCCAGCAGCTTAAGAAGCGCCTGGGACGAGCAGTACTTC.

This chain uses TRBV7-6 with TRBJ2-1, with D tentatively TRBD1 (5 bases). The ends were cut back, 3 bases at V and 3 bases at J, with 6 bases in the middle. The CDR3 covers 13 residues. Germline V gene lookup returns CDR1 SGHVS and CDR2 FNYEAQ. CDR3 in amino acids: CASSFRGYNEQFF. Written as DNA, the CDR3 is TGTGCCAGCAGCTTTAGGGGCTACAATGAGCAGTTCTTC.

This chain links TRBV7-9 with TRBJ2-6, with D possibly matching TRBD1 (5 bases). Trimming removed 1 base at V and 3 bases at J, with 7 bases between. The CDR3 has 15 amino acids. The germline V gene encodes CDR1 SEHNR and CDR2 FQNEAQ (reference sequence). CDR3 nucleotides: TGTGCCAGCAGCTTAGGGGGCTTTGGGGCCAACGTCCTGACTTTC. This gives the protein CASSLGGFGANVLTF.